One TCR beta chain is described in this entry. V lost 3 bases to trimming and J lost 1 base; unmatched junction nucleotides: 8. Germline loops: CDR1 SGDLS, CDR2 YYNGEE. This CDR3 has 16 residues. This specimen belongs to a study of control samples from healthy donors and cancer patients. TCRdb's table, derived via immunoSEQ multiplex PCR, lists solely in-frame clones and lacks some. There are 5,500 to 8,500 clones in the sample; over 70% occur only once, and about 15% lies in the top ten. Material for sequencing was formalin-fixed, paraffin-embedded tissue. V is TRBV9 and J is TRBJ2-5, with 8 nucleotides matching TRBD2. The TCR originated in a male donor with melanoma. The CDR3 is CASSAGGGSVQETQYF. CDR3 in DNA: TGTGCCAGCAGCGCCGGGGGGGGCTCAGTCCAAGAGACCCAGTACTTC.